Reported below is one TCR beta chain. The antigen is undetermined. Germline CDR1 is SGHTA and CDR2 is FQGNSA. The V and J ends lost 5 bases and 0 bases respectively, with 14 bases between them. The CDR3 has 16 amino acids. The repertoire was sequenced with immunoSEQ multiplex PCR; TCRdb's copy has only in-frame clones and lacks some. In the table there are tens of thousands of clones, 70% to 85% of which are singletons. The sample comes from a study of a mutant IDH1 vaccine in newly diagnosed glioma. Overall study context: The study gave patients eight vaccinations in weeks 1, 3, 5, 7, 11, 15, 19, 23. Vaccination started 4-6 weeks after radiotherapy alone, or with temozolomide cycles. Among treated patients, about 62% were male and about 40% female, and mean age was approximately 43 years.

Noted time point: week 11, during vaccination. In the vaccine, a single dose held 300 ug of the mutant IDH1 20-mer peptide, along with topical imiquimod. Study-level findings and limits: Vaccination elicited immune responses in approximately 92% of patients.

This receptor was identified in a man aged 30-40 years with glioma. This chain links TRBV7-2 with TRBJ2-4; D possibly corresponds to TRBD1 (6 bases). The sequencing here drew on PBMCs, taken from a glioma patient whose treatment included an IDH1 peptide vaccine. In DNA form, the CDR3 reads TGTGCCAGCAGCCAAGCGACAGGACTAGCCAAAAACATTCAGTACTTC. Protein product: CASSQATGLAKNIQYF.